The 2 T cell receptor beta chains presented below share a single source sample, sequenced in a study of cytomegalovirus exposure and HLA in healthy donors. Researchers ran the PCR with 60 Vbeta and 13 Jbeta primers. TCRdb keeps only in-frame clones here, not all; method: immunoSEQ multiplex PCR. Its table lists 110,000 to 150,000 clones. Source material: PBMCs. These receptors were taken from a woman under 30 in good health and CMV-seronegative.

As to this clone: Other DNA sequences in this sample translate to the same CDR3. This chain joins TRBV9 and TRBJ2-5, with a tentative D call TRBD1 (5 bases). V gave up 0 bases and J gave up 4 bases, with 10 bases separating them. CDR1 is SGDLS and CDR2 is YYNGEE in the germline V gene. The CDR3 length is 14 residues. Here the CDR3 DNA reads TGTGCCAGCAGCGTAGAGGGGCTAGGAGAGACCCAGTACTTC. It encodes CASSVEGLGETQYF.

V and J are TRBV27 and TRBJ2-1; a possible D gene is TRBD2 (6 bases). Trimming left V 6 bases short and J 4 bases short, with 19 bases between. Germline lookup yields CDR1 MNHEY and CDR2 SMNVEV (reference sequence). This CDR3 has 16 amino acids. CDR3 amino acids: CASRSNPGEAYNEQFF. Written as DNA, the CDR3 is TGTGCCAGCAGATCGAACCCGGGGGAGGCATACAATGAGCAGTTCTTC.